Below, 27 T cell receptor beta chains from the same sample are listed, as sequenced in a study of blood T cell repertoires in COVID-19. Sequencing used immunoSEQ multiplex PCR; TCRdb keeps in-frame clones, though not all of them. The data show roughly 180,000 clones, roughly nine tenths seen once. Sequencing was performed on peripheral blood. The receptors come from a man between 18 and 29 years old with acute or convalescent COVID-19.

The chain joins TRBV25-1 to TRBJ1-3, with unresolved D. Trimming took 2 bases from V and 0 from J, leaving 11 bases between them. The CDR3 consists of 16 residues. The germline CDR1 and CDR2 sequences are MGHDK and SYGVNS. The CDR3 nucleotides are TGTGCCAGCAGTGAACTATTACCTTACTCTGGAAACACCATATATTTT. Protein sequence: CASSELLPYSGNTIYF.

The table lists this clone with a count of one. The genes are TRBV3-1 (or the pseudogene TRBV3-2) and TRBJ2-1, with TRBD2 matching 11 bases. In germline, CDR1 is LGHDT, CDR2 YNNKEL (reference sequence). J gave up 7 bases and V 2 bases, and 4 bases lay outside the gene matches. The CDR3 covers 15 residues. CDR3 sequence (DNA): TGTGCCAGCAGCCAACTAGCGGGGGGCGGGAATGAGCAGTTCTTC. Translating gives CASSQLAGGGNEQFF.

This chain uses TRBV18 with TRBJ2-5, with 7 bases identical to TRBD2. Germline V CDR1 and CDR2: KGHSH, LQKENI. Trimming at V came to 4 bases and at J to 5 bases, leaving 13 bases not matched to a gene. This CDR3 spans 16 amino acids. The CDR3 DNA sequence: TGTGCCAGCTCACACCCCGGGGGGAACCTACGGGAGACCCAGTACTTC. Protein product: CASSHPGGNLRETQYF.

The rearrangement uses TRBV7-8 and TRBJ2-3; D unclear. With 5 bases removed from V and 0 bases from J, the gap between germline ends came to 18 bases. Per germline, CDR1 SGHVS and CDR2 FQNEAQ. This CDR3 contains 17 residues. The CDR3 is CASSPTRARTSTDTQYF. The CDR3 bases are TGTGCCAGCAGCCCAACGCGTGCACGTACTAGCACAGATACGCAGTATTTT.

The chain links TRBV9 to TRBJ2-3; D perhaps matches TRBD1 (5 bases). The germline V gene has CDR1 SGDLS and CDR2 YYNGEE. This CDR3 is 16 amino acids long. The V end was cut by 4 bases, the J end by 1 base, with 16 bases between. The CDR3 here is CASSPSQGRGTDTQYF. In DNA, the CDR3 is TGTGCCAGCAGCCCCAGCCAGGGTCGCGGCACAGATACGCAGTATTTT.

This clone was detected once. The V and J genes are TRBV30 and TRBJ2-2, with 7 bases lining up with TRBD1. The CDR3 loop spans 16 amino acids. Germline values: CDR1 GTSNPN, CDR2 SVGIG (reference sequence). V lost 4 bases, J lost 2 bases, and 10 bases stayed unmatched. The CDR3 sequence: CAWTTPGTANTGELFF. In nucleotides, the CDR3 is TGTGCCTGGACCACTCCCGGGACAGCAAACACCGGGGAGCTGTTTTTT.

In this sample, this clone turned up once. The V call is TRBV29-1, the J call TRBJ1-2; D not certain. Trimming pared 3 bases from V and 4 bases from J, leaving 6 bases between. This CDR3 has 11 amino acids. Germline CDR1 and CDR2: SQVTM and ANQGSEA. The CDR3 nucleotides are TGCAGCGTTGATATCGGCTATGGCTACACCTTC. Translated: CSVDIGYGYTF.

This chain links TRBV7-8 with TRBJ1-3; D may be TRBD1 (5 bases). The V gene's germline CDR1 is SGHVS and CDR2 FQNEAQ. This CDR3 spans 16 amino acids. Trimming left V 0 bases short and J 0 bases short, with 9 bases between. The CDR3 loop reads CASSLAAGFSGNTIYF. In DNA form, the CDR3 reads TGTGCCAGCAGCTTAGCGGCAGGGTTCTCTGGAAACACCATATATTTT.

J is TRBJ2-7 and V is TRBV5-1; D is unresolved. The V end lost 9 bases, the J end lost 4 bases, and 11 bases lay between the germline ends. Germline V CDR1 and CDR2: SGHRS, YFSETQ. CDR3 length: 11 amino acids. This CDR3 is CAIREPYEQYV. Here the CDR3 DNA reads TGCGCCATCCGAGAACCTTACGAGCAGTACGTC.

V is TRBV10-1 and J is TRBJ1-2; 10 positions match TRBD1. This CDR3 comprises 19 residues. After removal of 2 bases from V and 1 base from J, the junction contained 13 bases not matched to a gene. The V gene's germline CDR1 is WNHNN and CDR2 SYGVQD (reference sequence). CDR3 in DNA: TGCGCCAGCAGTGAGACGTCTTTGGGACAGGGGAGGATTAACTATGGCTACACCTTC. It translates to CASSETSLGQGRINYGYTF.

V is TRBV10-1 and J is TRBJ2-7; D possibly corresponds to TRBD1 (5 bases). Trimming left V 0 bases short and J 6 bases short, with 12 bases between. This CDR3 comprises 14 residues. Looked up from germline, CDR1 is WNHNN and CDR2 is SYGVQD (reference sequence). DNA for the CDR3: TGCGCCAGCAGTGAGTCGGCAGGGTTGGGCGAGCAGTACTTC. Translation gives CASSESAGLGEQYF.

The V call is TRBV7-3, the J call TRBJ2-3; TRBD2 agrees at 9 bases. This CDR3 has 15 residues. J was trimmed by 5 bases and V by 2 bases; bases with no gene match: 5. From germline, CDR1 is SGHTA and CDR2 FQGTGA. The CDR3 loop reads CASSLGGGGRDTQYF. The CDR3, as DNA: TGTGCCAGCAGCTTAGGCGGGGGGGGCAGAGATACGCAGTATTTT.

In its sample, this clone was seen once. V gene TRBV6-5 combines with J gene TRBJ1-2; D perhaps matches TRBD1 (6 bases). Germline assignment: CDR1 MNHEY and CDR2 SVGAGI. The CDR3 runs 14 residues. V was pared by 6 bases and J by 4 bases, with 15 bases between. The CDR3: CASRGQQVPYGYTF. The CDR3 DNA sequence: TGTGCCAGCAGAGGACAGCAAGTACCCTATGGCTACACCTTC.

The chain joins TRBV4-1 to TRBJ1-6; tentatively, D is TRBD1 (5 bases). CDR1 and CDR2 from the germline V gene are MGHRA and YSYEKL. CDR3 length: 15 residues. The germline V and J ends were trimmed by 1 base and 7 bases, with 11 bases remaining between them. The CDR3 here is CASSQGRAENSPLHF. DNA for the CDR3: TGCGCCAGCAGCCAAGGCAGGGCTGAAAATTCACCCCTCCACTTT.

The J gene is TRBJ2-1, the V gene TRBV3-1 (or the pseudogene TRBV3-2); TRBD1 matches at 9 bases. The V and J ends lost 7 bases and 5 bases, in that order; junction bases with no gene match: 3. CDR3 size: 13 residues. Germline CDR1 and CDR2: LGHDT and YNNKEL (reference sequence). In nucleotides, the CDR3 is TGTGCCAGCATAGGGGACAGGGACAATGAGCAGTTCTTC. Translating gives CASIGDRDNEQFF.

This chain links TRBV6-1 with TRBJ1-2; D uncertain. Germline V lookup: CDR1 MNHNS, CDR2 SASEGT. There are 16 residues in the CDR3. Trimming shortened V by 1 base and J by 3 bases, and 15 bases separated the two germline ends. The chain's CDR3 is CASSEVNAGDDYGYTF. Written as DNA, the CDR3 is TGTGCCAGCAGTGAAGTGAACGCCGGGGATGACTATGGCTACACCTTC.

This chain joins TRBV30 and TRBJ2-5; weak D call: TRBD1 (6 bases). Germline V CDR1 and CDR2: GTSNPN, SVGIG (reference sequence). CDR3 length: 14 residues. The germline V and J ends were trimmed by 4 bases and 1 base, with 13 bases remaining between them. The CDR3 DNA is TGTGCCTGGACCAGGACAGTTAGCCAAGAGACCCAGTACTTC. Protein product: CAWTRTVSQETQYF.

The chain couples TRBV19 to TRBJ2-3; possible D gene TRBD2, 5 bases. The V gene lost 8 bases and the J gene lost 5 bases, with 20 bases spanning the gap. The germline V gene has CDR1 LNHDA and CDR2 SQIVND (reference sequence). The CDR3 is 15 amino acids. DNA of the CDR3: TGTGCCAGTGCAATCCCCGGAGGTTCGGGAGATACGCAGTATTTT. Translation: CASAIPGGSGDTQYF.

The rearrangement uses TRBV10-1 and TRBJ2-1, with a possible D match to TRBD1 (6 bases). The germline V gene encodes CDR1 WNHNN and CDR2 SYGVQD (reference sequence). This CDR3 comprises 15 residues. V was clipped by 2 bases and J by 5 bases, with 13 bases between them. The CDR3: CASSERLGGNNEQFF. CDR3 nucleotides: TGCGCCAGCAGTGAGCGCCTAGGGGGTAACAATGAGCAGTTCTTC.

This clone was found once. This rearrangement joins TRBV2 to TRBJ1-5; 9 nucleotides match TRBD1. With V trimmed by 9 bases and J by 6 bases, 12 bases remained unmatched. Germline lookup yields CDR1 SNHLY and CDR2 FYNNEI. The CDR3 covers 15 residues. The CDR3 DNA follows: TGTGCCAGTACCTCGGGACAGGGTTTGTTTCAGCCCCAGCATTTT. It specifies CASTSGQGLFQPQHF.

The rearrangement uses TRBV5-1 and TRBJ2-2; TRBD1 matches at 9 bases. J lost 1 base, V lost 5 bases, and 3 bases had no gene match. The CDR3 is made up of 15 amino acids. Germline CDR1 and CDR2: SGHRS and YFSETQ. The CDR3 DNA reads TGCGCCAGCAGTCCGGGACAGGGGAACACCGGGGAGCTGTTTTTT. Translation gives CASSPGQGNTGELFF.

As DNA, the CDR3 is TGTGCCACCAGTGAGACTAGCATCGATGAGCAGTTCTTC. It specifies CATSETSIDEQFF. V and J are TRBV24-1 and TRBJ2-1, with TRBD2 matching over 7 bases. Germline CDR1 and CDR2: KGHDR and SFDVKD. This CDR3 comprises 13 residues. J was trimmed by 8 bases and V by 4 bases; bases with no gene match: 4.

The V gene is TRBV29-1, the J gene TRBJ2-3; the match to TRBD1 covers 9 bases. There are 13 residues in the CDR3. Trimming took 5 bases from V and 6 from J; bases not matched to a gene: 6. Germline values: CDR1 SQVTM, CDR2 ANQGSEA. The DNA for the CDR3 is TGCAGCGTTCCCACAGGGGGCGGGGATACGCAGTATTTT. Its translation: CSVPTGGGDTQYF.

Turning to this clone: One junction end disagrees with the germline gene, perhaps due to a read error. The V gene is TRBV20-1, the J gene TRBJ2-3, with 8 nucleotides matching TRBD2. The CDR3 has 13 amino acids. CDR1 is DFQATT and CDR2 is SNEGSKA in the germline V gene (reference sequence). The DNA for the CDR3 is TGCAGTGCTAGTCGGGGGGGCACGGATACGCAGTATTTT. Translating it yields CSASRGGTDTQYF.

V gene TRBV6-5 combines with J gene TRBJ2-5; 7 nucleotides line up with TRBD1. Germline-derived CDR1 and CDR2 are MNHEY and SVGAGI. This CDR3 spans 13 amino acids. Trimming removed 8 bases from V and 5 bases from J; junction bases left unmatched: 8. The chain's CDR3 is CASGDRPGETQYF. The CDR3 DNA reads TGTGCCAGCGGGGACAGACCCGGGGAGACCCAGTACTTC.

The CDR3, as DNA: TGTGCCAGCAGCTTAGCTGGTCAGCAAGAGACCCAGTACTTC. Translation: CASSLAGQQETQYF. The rearrangement links TRBV7-2 to TRBJ2-5; D gene unclear. CDR1 and CDR2 from the germline V gene are SGHTA and FQGNSA. The V gene lost 0 bases and the J gene lost 2 bases, with 7 bases spanning the gap. CDR3 length: 14 residues.

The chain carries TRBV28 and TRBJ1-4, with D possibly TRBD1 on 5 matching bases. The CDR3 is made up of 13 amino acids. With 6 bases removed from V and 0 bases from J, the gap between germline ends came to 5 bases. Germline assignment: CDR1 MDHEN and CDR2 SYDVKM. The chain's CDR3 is CASRGPTNEKLFF. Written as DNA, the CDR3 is TGTGCCAGCAGGGGGCCAACTAATGAAAAACTGTTTTTT. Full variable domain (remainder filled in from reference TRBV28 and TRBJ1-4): DVKVTQSSRYLVKRTGEKVFLECVQDMDHENMFWYRQDPGLGLRLIYFSYDVKMKEKGDIPEGYSVSREKKERFSLILESASTNQTSMYLCASRGPTNEKLFFGSGTQLSVL.